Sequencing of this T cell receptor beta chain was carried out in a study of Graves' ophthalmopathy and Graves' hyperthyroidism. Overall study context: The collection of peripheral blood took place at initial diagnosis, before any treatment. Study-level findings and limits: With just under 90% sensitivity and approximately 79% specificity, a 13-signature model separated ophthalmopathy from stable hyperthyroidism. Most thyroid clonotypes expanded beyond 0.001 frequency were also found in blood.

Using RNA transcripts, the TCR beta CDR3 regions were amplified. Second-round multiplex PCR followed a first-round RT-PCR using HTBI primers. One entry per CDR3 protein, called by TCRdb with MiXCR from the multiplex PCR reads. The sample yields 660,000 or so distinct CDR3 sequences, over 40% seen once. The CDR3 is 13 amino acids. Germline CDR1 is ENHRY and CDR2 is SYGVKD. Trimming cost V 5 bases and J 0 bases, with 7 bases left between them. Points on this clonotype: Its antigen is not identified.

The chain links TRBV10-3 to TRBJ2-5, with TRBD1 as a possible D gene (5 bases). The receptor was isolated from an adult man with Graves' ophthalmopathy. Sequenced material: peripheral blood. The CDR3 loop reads CAISQDNQETQYF. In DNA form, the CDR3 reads TGTGCCATCAGTCAGGACAACCAAGAGACCCAGTACTTC.